The 18 T cell receptor beta chains given below trace back to one sample, sequenced in a study of OX40 agonist ivuxolimab in advanced cancers. Data came from immunoSEQ multiplex PCR; TCRdb stores just in-frame clones and leaves some out. In the table there are about 48,000 clones, about nine tenths of which are singletons. Source: CD4+ or CD8+ T cells sorted from blood, taken in a trial of the OX40 agonist ivuxolimab. The origin of the receptors is an adult with an advanced solid tumor such as melanoma, head and neck, liver or kidney cancer.

J is TRBJ1-2 and V is TRBV28, with 8 bases that match TRBD1. CDR3 size: 14 residues. Trimming cost V 6 bases and J 5 bases; bases outside gene matches: 8. In germline, CDR1 is MDHEN, CDR2 SYDVKM. CDR3 DNA sequence: TGTGCCAGCAGCGAAGGACAGGGAGTATATGGCTACACCTTC. Its translation is CASSEGQGVYGYTF.

J is TRBJ2-1 and V is TRBV7-9; D possibly matches TRBD1 or TRBD2 (5 bases each). This CDR3 is built from 13 residues. Germline lookup yields CDR1 SEHNR and CDR2 FQNEAQ (reference sequence). Trimming stripped 10 bases from V and 4 bases from J, with 14 bases between. CDR3 residues: CATLGTVYNEQFF. As DNA, the CDR3 is TGTGCCACCCTTGGGACCGTTTACAATGAGCAGTTCTTC.

The CDR3 loop reads CSARRADTQYF. CDR3 nucleotides: TGCAGTGCCCGGCGGGCAGATACGCAGTATTTT. This chain uses TRBV20-1 with TRBJ2-3; the D gene is possibly TRBD2 (5 bases). This CDR3 has 11 residues. V was cut by 6 bases and J by 4 bases, with 8 bases left in between. From germline, CDR1 is DFQATT and CDR2 SNEGSKA (reference sequence).

This chain connects TRBV28 to TRBJ2-1; 7 nucleotides line up with TRBD1. The CDR3 runs 15 residues. V was pared by 3 bases and J by 4 bases, with 6 bases of the junction left unmatched. In germline, CDR1 is MDHEN, CDR2 SYDVKM. The CDR3 DNA reads as TGTGCCAGCAGTTTGTTGGGACAGCTATACAATGAGCAGTTCTTC. It codes for CASSLLGQLYNEQFF. The complete variable domain, with remaining parts taken from reference TRBV28 and TRBJ2-1, reads DVKVTQSSRYLVKRTGEKVFLECVQDMDHENMFWYRQDPGLGLRLIYFSYDVKMKEKGDIPEGYSVSREKKERFSLILESASTNQTSMYLCASSLLGQLYNEQFFGPGTRLTVL.

The chain has TRBV4-1 and TRBJ1-2; D is possibly TRBD1 (5 bases). This CDR3 comprises 15 residues. Germline assignment: CDR1 MGHRA and CDR2 YSYEKL. Trimming cost V 0 bases and J 4 bases, with 12 bases left between them. The CDR3 DNA reads as TGCGCCAGCAGCCAAGAATGGGACGGGAGCTATGGCTACACCTTC. Amino acids: CASSQEWDGSYGYTF.

The gene calls are TRBV7-2 and TRBJ2-5; D call uncertain. Trimming left V 5 bases short and J 4 bases short, with 20 bases between. The CDR3 sequence is 16 residues long. Germline assignment: CDR1 SGHTA and CDR2 FQGNSA. DNA of the CDR3: TGTGCCAGCAGCCGAGTCCGGGCCCCCTGGGCAGAGACCCAGTACTTC. This encodes CASSRVRAPWAETQYF.

The chain couples TRBV19 to TRBJ2-5; D may correspond to TRBD1 or TRBD2 (5 bases each). Trimming took off 6 bases at V and 4 bases at J, with 12 bases between the two ends. The length of the CDR3 is 13 residues. From germline, CDR1 is LNHDA and CDR2 SQIVND (reference sequence). CDR3 DNA: TGTGCCAGTAGAGGGACGGTGGGAGAGACCCAGTACTTC. Residues: CASRGTVGETQYF.

The chain carries TRBV6-5 and TRBJ2-2; D possibly corresponds to TRBD2 (6 bases). CDR1 and CDR2 from the germline V gene are MNHEY and SVGAGI. Between the trimmed V and J ends, which lost 6 bases and 4 bases, there was a span of 12 bases. The CDR3 is made up of 14 amino acids. The chain's CDR3 is CASRPGLTTGELFF. CDR3 in DNA: TGTGCCAGCAGACCAGGACTAACCACCGGGGAGCTGTTTTTT.

This clone was recorded once. The V and J genes are TRBV15 and TRBJ2-6, with D uncertain. The germline gives CDR1 LNHNV, CDR2 YYDKDF (reference sequence). V was clipped by 0 bases and J by 3 bases, with 6 bases between them. This CDR3 comprises 15 residues. The CDR3 region is CATSRDRIGANVLTF. In DNA, the CDR3 is TGTGCCACCAGCAGAGATAGGATTGGGGCCAACGTCCTGACTTTC.

This chain joins TRBV6-4 and TRBJ2-2; 7 nucleotides line up with TRBD2. Trimming cost V 6 bases and J 5 bases; bases outside gene matches: 9. The CDR3 extends over 15 amino acids. The V gene's germline CDR1 is MRHNA and CDR2 SNTAGT. Here the CDR3 DNA reads TGTGCCAGCAGCGTCGGACTAGGGGAAACCGGGGAGCTGTTTTTT. Amino acids: CASSVGLGETGELFF.

The chain recombines TRBV29-1 with TRBJ1-1; 9 positions agree with TRBD1. The CDR3 runs 14 residues. V trimming: 7 bases; J trimming: 1 base; junction bases outside the gene matches: 7. The V gene's germline CDR1 is SQVTM and CDR2 ANQGSEA. CDR3: CSATGGQGNTEAFF. The CDR3 DNA reads as TGCAGCGCCACAGGGGGCCAAGGGAACACTGAAGCTTTCTTT.

This chain uses TRBV11-2 with TRBJ1-2; D gene uncertain. CDR1 is SGHAT and CDR2 is FQNNGV in the germline V gene. The CDR3 runs to 13 residues. Trimming took 1 base from V and 3 from J, leaving 6 bases between them. CDR3 DNA: TGTGCCAGCAGCTTAGTATCCGACTATGGCTACACCTTC. The encoded protein is CASSLVSDYGYTF. Full variable domain (missing parts from reference TRBV11-2 and TRBJ1-2): EAGVAQSPRYKIIEKRQSVAFWCNPISGHATLYWYQQILGQGPKLLIQFQNNGVVDDSQLPKDRFSAERLKGVDSTLKIQPAKLEDSAVYLCASSLVSDYGYTFGSGTRLTVV.

The chain employs TRBV7-9 and TRBJ1-2; unclear D gene. The CDR3 consists of 13 residues. In germline, CDR1 is SEHNR, CDR2 FQNEAQ (reference sequence). V dropped 5 bases and J dropped 0 bases, with 7 bases sitting between them. The CDR3 protein is CASSMGPNYGYTF. The CDR3 bases are TGTGCCAGCAGCATGGGTCCTAACTATGGCTACACCTTC.

This clone has only a few counts. CDR3 residues: CASSPGHTDTQYF. CDR3 DNA sequence: TGCGCCAGCAGCCCTGGACACACAGATACGCAGTATTTT. This chain uses TRBV5-1 with TRBJ2-3, with a tentative D call TRBD1 (5 bases). The V gene's germline CDR1 is SGHRS and CDR2 YFSETQ. The CDR3 totals 13 residues. Trimming shortened V by 4 bases and J by 2 bases, and 8 bases separated the two germline ends. The full variable domain, rest sourced from reference TRBV5-1 and TRBJ2-3, is KAGVTQTPRYLIKTRGQQVTLSCSPISGHRSVSWYQQTPGQGLQFLFEYFSETQRNKGNFPGRFSGRQFSNSRSEMNVSTLELGDSALYLCASSPGHTDTQYFGPGTRLTVL.

V gene TRBV5-4 combines with J gene TRBJ2-1; possible D gene TRBD1, 5 bases. CDR3 size: 13 residues. V was clipped by 1 base and J by 8 bases, with 10 bases between them. CDR1 is SGHNT and CDR2 is YYREEE in the germline V gene (reference sequence). The CDR3 bases are TGTGCCAGCAGCTTGCAGGGTATGGATGAGCAGTTCTTC. Its protein is CASSLQGMDEQFF.

The chain links TRBV5-1 to TRBJ2-3; D may correspond to TRBD1 or TRBD2 (5 bases each). V gave up 4 bases and J gave up 4 bases, with 19 bases separating them. Germline V gives CDR1 SGHRS, CDR2 YFSETQ. CDR3 length: 16 residues. The CDR3 nucleotides read TGCGCCAGCAGCCCGGGACCTCTATCCGGGGCAGATACGCAGTATTTT. Amino acid sequence: CASSPGPLSGADTQYF.

The chain recombines TRBV15 with TRBJ2-3, with 8 bases fitting TRBD1. After removal of 4 bases from V and 3 bases from J, the junction contained 6 bases not matched to a gene. Germline assignment: CDR1 LNHNV and CDR2 YYDKDF (reference sequence). The CDR3 extends over 15 amino acids. The CDR3 DNA follows: TGTGCCACCAGCACTATCGACAGGGGAACAGATACGCAGTATTTT. Its translation: CATSTIDRGTDTQYF.

V is TRBV7-9 and J is TRBJ2-7; the match to TRBD2 covers 9 bases. Trimming removed 5 bases from V and 0 bases from J; junction bases left unmatched: 8. This CDR3 is 16 amino acids long. Germline CDR1 SEHNR, CDR2 FQNEAQ (reference sequence). DNA of the CDR3: TGTGCCAGCAGCCATTTTGGACTAGCGAGCTCCTACGAGCAGTACTTC. This translates into CASSHFGLASSYEQYF.